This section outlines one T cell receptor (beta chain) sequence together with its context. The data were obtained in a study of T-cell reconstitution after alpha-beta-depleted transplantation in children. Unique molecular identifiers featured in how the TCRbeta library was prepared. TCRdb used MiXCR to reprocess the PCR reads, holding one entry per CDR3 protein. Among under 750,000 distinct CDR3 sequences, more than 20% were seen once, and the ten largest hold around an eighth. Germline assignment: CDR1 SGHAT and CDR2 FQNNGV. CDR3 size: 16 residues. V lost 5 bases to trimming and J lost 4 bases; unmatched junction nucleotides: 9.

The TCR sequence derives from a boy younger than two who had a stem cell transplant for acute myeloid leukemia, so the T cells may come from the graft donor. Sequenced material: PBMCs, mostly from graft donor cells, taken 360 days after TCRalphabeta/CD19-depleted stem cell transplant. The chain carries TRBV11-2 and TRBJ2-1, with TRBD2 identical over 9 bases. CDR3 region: CASSPLGLAVYNEQFF. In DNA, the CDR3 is TGTGCCAGCAGCCCCTTGGGACTAGCTGTGTACAATGAGCAGTTCTTC.